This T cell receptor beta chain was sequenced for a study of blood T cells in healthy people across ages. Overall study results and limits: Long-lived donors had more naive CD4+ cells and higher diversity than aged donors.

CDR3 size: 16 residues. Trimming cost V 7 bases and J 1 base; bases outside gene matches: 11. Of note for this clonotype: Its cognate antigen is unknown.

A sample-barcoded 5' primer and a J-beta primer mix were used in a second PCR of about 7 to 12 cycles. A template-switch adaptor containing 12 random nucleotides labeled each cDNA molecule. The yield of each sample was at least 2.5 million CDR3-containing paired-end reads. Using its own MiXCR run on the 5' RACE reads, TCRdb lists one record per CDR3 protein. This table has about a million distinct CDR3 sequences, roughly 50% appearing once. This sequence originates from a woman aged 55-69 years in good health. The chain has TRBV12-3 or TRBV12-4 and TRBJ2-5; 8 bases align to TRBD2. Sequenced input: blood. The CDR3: CASNLSGRGFQETQYF. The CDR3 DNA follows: TGTGCCAGCAACCTCTCCGGGAGGGGGTTCCAAGAGACCCAGTACTTC.